This T cell receptor beta chain was retrieved from a study of T-cell reconstitution after alpha-beta-depleted transplantation in children. Study conclusions and caveats: Some patients' high day-60 TCRbeta diversity was attributed to recipient cells surviving conditioning.

This clonotype has ten or more counts. Its cognate antigen is unknown. As it was prepared, the TCRbeta library received unique molecular identifiers. TCRdb re-called the PCR reads through MiXCR, storing one row per CDR3 protein. The sample holds 55,000 to 85,000 distinct CDR3 sequences; approximately 10% are singletons and the top ten take under 15%. Germline CDR1 and CDR2: LGHDT and YNNKEL (reference sequence). The CDR3 is 14 amino acids. V lost 4 bases, J lost 3 bases, and 10 bases lay in between. This clonotype was obtained from a boy between 10 and 17 years old with acute myeloid leukemia, due to receive a stem cell transplant. Sequenced here: PBMCs, sampled before TCRalphabeta/CD19-depleted stem cell transplant. V usage is TRBV3-1 and J usage is TRBJ2-1, with D uncertain. DNA of the CDR3: TGTGCCAGCAGCCGAATGTCCGGCTACAATGAGCAGTTCTTC. Translated, it gives CASSRMSGYNEQFF.